The following is a T cell receptor beta chain sequence with its context. Its antigen remains unknown. The PCR used 60 Vbeta and 13 Jbeta primers. The protocol was immunoSEQ multiplex PCR, while the TCRdb copy is restricted to in-frame clones and leaves out a portion. The sample has 160,000 or so clones; over 70% are singletons. The sample belongs to a study of cytomegalovirus exposure and HLA in healthy donors. Study-wide results and caveats: Associated with HLA alleles at 0.05 false discovery rate in a later analysis were over 15,000 TCR beta sequences. A later analysis revealed that TCR association rates differed between HLA loci, peaking at DRB1 and bottoming out at HLA-C. V- and J-gene trimming in TCR beta was tied to a missense DCLRE1C variant by an analysis performed later. Other equally common chains were less clonally expanded than HLA-associated TCR beta chains, a later analysis showed.

The CDR3 covers 19 residues. Looked up from germline, CDR1 is MGHRA and CDR2 is YSYEKL. V was pared by 0 bases and J by 1 base, with 19 bases between. Sequenced material: PBMCs. This TCR was sampled from a woman between 40 and 55 years old in good health and CMV-seropositive. The chain uses TRBV4-1 and TRBJ2-4; tentatively, D is TRBD2 (7 bases). The CDR3 sequence: CASSQEVAGARWAKNIQYF. CDR3 bases: TGCGCCAGCAGCCAAGAGGTGGCGGGGGCCCGCTGGGCCAAAAACATTCAGTACTTC.